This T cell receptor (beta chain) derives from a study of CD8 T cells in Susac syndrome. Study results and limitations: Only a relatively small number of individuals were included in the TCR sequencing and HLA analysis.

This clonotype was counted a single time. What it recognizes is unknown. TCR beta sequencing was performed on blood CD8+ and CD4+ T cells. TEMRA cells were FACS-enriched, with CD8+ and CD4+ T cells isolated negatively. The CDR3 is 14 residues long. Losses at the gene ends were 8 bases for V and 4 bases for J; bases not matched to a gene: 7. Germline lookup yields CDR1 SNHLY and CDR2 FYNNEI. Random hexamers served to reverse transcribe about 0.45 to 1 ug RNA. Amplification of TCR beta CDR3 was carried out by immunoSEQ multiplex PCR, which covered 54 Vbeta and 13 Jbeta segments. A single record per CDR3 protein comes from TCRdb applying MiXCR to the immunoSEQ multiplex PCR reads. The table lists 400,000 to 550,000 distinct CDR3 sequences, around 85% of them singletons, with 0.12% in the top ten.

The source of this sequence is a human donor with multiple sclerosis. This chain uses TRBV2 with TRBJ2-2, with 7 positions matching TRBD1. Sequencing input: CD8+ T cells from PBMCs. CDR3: CASFGTAVTGELFF. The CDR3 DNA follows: TGTGCCAGCTTCGGGACAGCCGTCACCGGGGAGCTGTTTTTT.